The 3 T cell receptor beta chains listed next were all sequenced from one sample in a study of vaccination effects on CD4 cells after COVID-19. The method was immunoSEQ multiplex PCR; TCRdb's version includes in-frame clones alone and lacks a portion of them. Found here are tens of thousands of clones, roughly 76% of them singletons; the top ten hold roughly 2.7%. For these TCRs, the target antigens are not known. After expansion with viral peptide pools in the ViraFEST assay, antigen-specific CD4+ T cells were sequenced. Culture lasted roughly 9 days before CD4+ T cell isolation. The sample in question was CD4+ T cells from PBMCs cultured with HCoV-229E spike peptides, obtained before COVID-19 vaccination. The receptors shown here come from a human donor who received a COVID-19 vaccine.

This chain links TRBV5-1 with TRBJ1-6, with D possibly being TRBD1 (5 bases). Germline CDR1 and CDR2: SGHRS and YFSETQ. The germline V and J ends were trimmed by 2 bases and 10 bases, with 10 bases remaining between them. This CDR3 has 13 amino acids. CDR3 loop: CASSLEGRSPLHF. DNA for the CDR3: TGCGCCAGCAGCTTAGAGGGGCGGTCACCCCTCCACTTT. The full variable domain, its missing parts supplied by reference TRBV5-1 and TRBJ1-6, is KAGVTQTPRYLIKTRGQQVTLSCSPISGHRSVSWYQQTPGQGLQFLFEYFSETQRNKGNFPGRFSGRQFSNSRSEMNVSTLELGDSALYLCASSLEGRSPLHFGNGTRLTVT.

This clone has only a few counts. The chain combines TRBV5-6 with TRBJ1-6; 9 nucleotides match TRBD1. From germline, CDR1 is SGHDT and CDR2 YYEEEE. CDR3 size: 14 residues. With 2 bases clipped from V and 10 bases from J, the junction kept 4 bases outside the gene matches. CDR3 nucleotide sequence: TGTGCCAGCAGCTTAGGACAGGGGACCTCACCCCTCCACTTT. It translates to CASSLGQGTSPLHF.

J is TRBJ2-6 and V is TRBV19; no clear D gene. The ends were cut back, 4 bases at V and 3 bases at J, with 19 bases in the middle. The CDR3 runs 18 residues. The germline V gene encodes CDR1 LNHDA and CDR2 SQIVND (reference sequence). CDR3 nucleotide sequence: TGTGCCAGTAGTAGATCCCGGTCGGATGGGTTTGGGGCCAACGTCCTGACTTTC. It translates to CASSRSRSDGFGANVLTF.